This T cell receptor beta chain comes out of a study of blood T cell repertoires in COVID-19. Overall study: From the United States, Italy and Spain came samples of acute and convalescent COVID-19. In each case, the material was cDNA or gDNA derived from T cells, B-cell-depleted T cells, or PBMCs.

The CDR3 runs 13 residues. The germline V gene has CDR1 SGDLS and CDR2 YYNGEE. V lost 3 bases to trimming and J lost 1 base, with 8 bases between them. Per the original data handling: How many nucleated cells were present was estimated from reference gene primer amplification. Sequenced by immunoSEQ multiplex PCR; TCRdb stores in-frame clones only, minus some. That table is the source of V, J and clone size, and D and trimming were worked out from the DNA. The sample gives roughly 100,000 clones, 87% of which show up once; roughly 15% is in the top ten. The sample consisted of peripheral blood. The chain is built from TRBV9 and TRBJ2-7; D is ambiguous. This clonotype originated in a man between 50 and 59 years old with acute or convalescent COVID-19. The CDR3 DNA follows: TGTGCCAGCAGCGGAGAGTCTTCCTACGAGCAGTACTTC. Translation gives CASSGESSYEQYF.